A selection of T cell receptor beta chains follows, all from one sample in a study of cytomegalovirus exposure and HLA in healthy donors. Assay: immunoSEQ multiplex PCR; the TCRdb copy retains only in-frame clones and omits some. The sample has 150,000 to 160,000 clones; 60% to 80% are singletons. The sample consisted of PBMCs. The receptors shown here come from a man aged 30 to 45 in good health and CMV-seropositive. The CDR3 runs from the conserved cysteine through the conserved F or W. The D gene is left open where the match is weak. Size values are once, few and many counts, or a class for expanded clones, and some rows have none.

clone_size,d_call,j_call,v_call,cdr3_aa,cdr3_nt
-,-,TRBJ1-1,TRBV5-4,CASSLFREGSTEAFF,TGTGCCAGCAGCTTGTTCAGGGAAGGTTCCACTGAAGCTTTCTTT
-,-,TRBJ2-2,TRBV11-2,CASSSIILWTQNTGELFF,TGTGCCAGCAGCTCAATTATCCTTTGGACACAGAACACCGGGGAGCTGTTTTTT
-,TRBD1,TRBJ1-4,TRBV27,CASSPHGQGEGEKLFF,TGTGCCAGCAGTCCACACGGACAGGGGGAAGGTGAAAAACTGTTTTTT
-,TRBD1,TRBJ1-1,TRBV7-8,CASSWGQMNTEAFF,TGTGCCAGCAGCTGGGGACAGATGAACACTGAAGCTTTCTTT
-,-,TRBJ2-7,TRBV28,CASSSPQGSSYEQYF,TGTGCCAGCAGTTCCCCACAGGGAAGCTCCTACGAGCAGTACTTC
-,-,TRBJ2-4,TRBV18,CASSRERGGRGEGSAKNIQYF,TGTGCCAGCTCACGCGAACGAGGAGGCAGGGGAGAGGGGTCGGCCAAAAACATTCAGTACTTC
-,-,TRBJ2-1,TRBV7-8,CASREQGRNEQFF,TGTGCCAGCAGGGAGCAGGGTCGGAATGAGCAGTTCTTC
few,TRBD2,TRBJ2-3,TRBV28,CASRTSGTDTQYF,TGTGCCAGCAGGACTAGCGGCACAGATACGCAGTATTTT
-,-,TRBJ2-7,TRBV19,CASSVQDSTYEQYF,TGTGCCAGTAGTGTGCAGGACAGTACCTACGAGCAGTACTTC
-,-,TRBJ2-2,TRBV9,CASSARSGNTGELFF,TGTGCCAGCAGCGCTCGAAGCGGAAACACCGGGGAGCTGTTTTTT
-,-,TRBJ2-5,TRBV5-8,CASSLGWELTKSEQYF,TGTGCCAGCAGCTTGGGGTGGGAGCTTACCAAGAGTGAGCAGTACTTC
-,-,TRBJ2-2,TRBV5-1,CASRAGDSTGELFF,TGCGCCAGCAGGGCAGGTGATTCCACCGGGGAGCTGTTTTTT
-,-,TRBJ2-7,TRBV7-9,CASSSTGQIDEQYF,TGTGCCAGCAGCTCGACCGGACAGATCGACGAGCAGTACTTC
-,TRBD2,TRBJ2-1,TRBV6-6,CASSSTPGLAENEQFF,TGTGCCAGCAGCAGCACGCCGGGACTAGCGGAGAATGAGCAGTTCTTC
-,-,TRBJ2-3,TRBV4-1,CASSQIQQSTQYF,TGCGCCAGCAGCCAGATTCAACAGTCTACGCAGTATTTT
-,-,TRBJ2-3,TRBV5-5,CASSFVKGGTDTQYF,TGTGCCAGCAGCTTTGTGAAGGGAGGCACAGATACGCAGTATTTT
-,-,TRBJ1-5,TRBV5-5,CASSLVSAGNQPQHF,TGTGCCAGCAGCTTGGTGTCGGCAGGAAATCAGCCCCAGCATTTT
-,TRBD1,TRBJ1-1,TRBV10-2,CASRDRVRNTEAFF,TGCGCCAGCAGGGACAGGGTGAGGAACACTGAAGCTTTCTTT
-,-,TRBJ1-1,TRBV6-1,CASSEVGANTEAFF,TGTGCCAGCAGTGAAGTAGGAGCGAACACTGAAGCTTTCTTT
-,TRBD2,TRBJ2-1,TRBV28,CASITLAGGFNEQFF,TGTGCCAGCATTACCCTAGCGGGAGGGTTTAATGAGCAGTTCTTC
-,TRBD1,TRBJ2-3,TRBV7-9,CASSRQGADTQYF,TGTGCCAGCAGCCGACAGGGTGCAGATACGCAGTATTTT
-,-,TRBJ1-5,TRBV4-1,CASSHDGGGEVLSNQPQHF,TGCGCCAGCAGCCACGATGGGGGGGGAGAGGTTCTGAGCAATCAGCCCCAGCATTTT
-,-,TRBJ2-1,TRBV6-1,CGTSGTYNEQFF,TGTGGCACATCCGGGACCTACAATGAGCAGTTCTTC
-,-,TRBJ2-7,TRBV5-1,CASSLEPIYEQYF,TGCGCCAGCAGCTTGGAGCCGATCTACGAGCAGTACTTC
-,-,TRBJ2-3,TRBV7-6,CASSPAVAGRPDTQYF,TGTGCCAGCAGCCCCGCCGTGGCGGGACGCCCCGATACGCAGTATTTT
-,-,TRBJ1-1,TRBV19,CASTYGWDTEAFF,TGTGCCAGTACCTACGGGTGGGACACTGAAGCTTTCTTT
once,TRBD1,TRBJ2-2,TRBV19,CASRRTGDTGELFF,TGTGCCAGTAGGAGGACAGGGGACACCGGGGAGCTGTTTTTT
-,TRBD2,TRBJ2-1,TRBV5-1,CASSLEALAGAGGEQFF,TGCGCCAGCAGCTTGGAAGCACTAGCGGGAGCGGGCGGTGAGCAGTTCTTC
-,TRBD1,TRBJ1-4,TRBV18,CASSTGAYNEKLFF,TGTGCCAGCTCAACAGGGGCCTATAATGAAAAACTGTTTTTT
once,TRBD2,TRBJ2-7,TRBV10-3,CAVSGLGLAGEQYF,TGTGCCGTGTCGGGTCTGGGACTAGCAGGTGAGCAGTACTTC
-,TRBD1,TRBJ2-2,TRBV5-8,CASSSYRGTGELFF,TGTGCCAGCAGCTCTTACAGGGGAACCGGGGAGCTGTTTTTT
-,-,TRBJ2-2,TRBV5-4,CASTGETGELFF,TGTGCCAGCACAGGGGAAACCGGGGAGCTGTTTTTT
-,-,TRBJ2-2,TRBV11-2,CASSRQTGSNTGELFF,TGTGCCAGCAGCCGCCAGACAGGTTCGAACACCGGGGAGCTGTTTTTT
-,-,TRBJ2-1,TRBV6-1,CASSERLTGVVNEQFF,TGTGCCAGCAGTGAAAGGCTCACGGGAGTGGTAAATGAGCAGTTCTTC
-,-,TRBJ2-2,TRBV6-5,CASKETGELFF,TGTGCCAGCAAGGAGACCGGGGAGCTGTTTTTT
-,-,TRBJ1-2,TRBV2,CASSRESSAHGYTF,TGTGCCAGCAGCCGGGAGTCCTCAGCCCATGGCTACACCTTC
-,TRBD2,TRBJ2-1,TRBV9,CASSVGPSGRVFEQFF,TGTGCCAGCAGCGTAGGGCCGAGCGGGAGGGTCTTTGAGCAGTTCTTC
-,-,TRBJ1-1,TRBV5-1,CASSSDRSLNTEAFF,TGCGCCAGCAGCAGCGACAGGTCATTGAACACTGAAGCTTTCTTT
few,TRBD2,TRBJ2-2,TRBV7-9,CASSLRAGGNTGELFF,TGTGCCAGCAGCTTACGGGCGGGAGGTAACACCGGGGAGCTGTTTTTT
-,TRBD1,TRBJ1-5,TRBV19,CASSAGQGYQPQHF,TGTGCCAGTAGTGCGGGACAGGGTTACCAGCCCCAGCATTTT